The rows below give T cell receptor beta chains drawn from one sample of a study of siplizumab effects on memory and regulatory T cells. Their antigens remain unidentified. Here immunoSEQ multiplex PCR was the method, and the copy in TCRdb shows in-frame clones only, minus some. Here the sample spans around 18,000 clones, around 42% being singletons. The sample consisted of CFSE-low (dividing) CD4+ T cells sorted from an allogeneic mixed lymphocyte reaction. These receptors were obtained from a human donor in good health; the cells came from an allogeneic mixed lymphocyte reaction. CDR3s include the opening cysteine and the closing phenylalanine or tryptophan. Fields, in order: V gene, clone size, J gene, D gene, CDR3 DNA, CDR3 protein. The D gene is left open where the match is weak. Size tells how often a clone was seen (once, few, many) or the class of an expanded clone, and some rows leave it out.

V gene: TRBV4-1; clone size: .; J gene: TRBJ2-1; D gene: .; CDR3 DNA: TGCGCCAGCAGCGTCCTGTGGGGGCTTCACAATGAGCAGTTCTTC; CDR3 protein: CASSVLWGLHNEQFF
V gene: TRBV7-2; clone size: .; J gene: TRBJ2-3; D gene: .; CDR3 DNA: TGTGCCAGCAGCTTAGCAAGCGGGGATACGCAGTATTTT; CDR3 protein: CASSLASGDTQYF
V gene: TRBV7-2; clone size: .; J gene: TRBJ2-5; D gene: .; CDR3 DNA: TGTGCCAGCAGCCCACTCCGGGGAGAGACCCAGTACTTC; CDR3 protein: CASSPLRGETQYF
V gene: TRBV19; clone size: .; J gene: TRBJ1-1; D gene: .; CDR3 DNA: TGTGCCAGTAGTATCCCCCGGGGGTTTAAGGACACTGAAGCTTTCTTT; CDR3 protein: CASSIPRGFKDTEAFF
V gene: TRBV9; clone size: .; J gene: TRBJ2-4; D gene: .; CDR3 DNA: TGTGCCAGCAGCGTAGGGTCCGGACGTCTAGCCAAAAACATTCAGTACTTC; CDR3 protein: CASSVGSGRLAKNIQYF
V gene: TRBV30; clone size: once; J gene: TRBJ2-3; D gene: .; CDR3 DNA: TGTGCCTGGAGTTTGGAGGGGGCTGGGTATACGCAGTATTTT; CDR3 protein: CAWSLEGAGYTQYF
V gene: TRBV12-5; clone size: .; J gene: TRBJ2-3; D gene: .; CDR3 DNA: TGTGCTACCACCAAGGGGCTAGGGGGGGTTACGCAGTATTTT; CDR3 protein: CATTKGLGGVTQYF
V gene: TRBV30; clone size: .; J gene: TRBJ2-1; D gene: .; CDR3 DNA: TGTGCCGGGTTAAAGAGGGGGTACAATGAGCAGTTCTTC; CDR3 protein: CAGLKRGYNEQFF
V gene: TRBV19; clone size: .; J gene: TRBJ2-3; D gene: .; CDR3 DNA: TGTGCCAGTAGTATGGGGGCGGGGGATACGCAGTATTTT; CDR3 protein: CASSMGAGDTQYF
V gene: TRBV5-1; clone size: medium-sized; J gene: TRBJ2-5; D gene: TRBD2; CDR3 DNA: TGCGCCAGCAGCTTGATTAGCGGGGAGGGGGAGACCCAGTACTTC; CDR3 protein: CASSLISGEGETQYF
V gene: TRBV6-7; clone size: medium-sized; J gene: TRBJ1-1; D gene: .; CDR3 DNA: TGTGCCAGCAGTTTTCAGGGCGGGTGCGGCACTGAAGCTTTCTTT; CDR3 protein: CASSFQGGCGTEAFF
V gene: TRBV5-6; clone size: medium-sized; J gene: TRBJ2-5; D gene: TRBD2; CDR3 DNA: TGTGCCAGCAGCTTGGCTCAAGGGGCCGGGGGGGAGACCCAGTACTTC; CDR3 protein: CASSLAQGAGGETQYF
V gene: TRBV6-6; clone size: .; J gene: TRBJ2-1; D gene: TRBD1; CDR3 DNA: TGTGCCAGCAGTGACAGGGGTAATGAGCAGTTCTTC; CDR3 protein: CASSDRGNEQFF
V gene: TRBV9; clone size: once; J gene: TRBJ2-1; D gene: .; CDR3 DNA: TGTGCCAGCAGCGTAGAAGGGATGGGCAGTGAGCAGTTCTTC; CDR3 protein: CASSVEGMGSEQFF
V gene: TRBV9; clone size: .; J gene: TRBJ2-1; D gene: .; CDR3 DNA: TGTGCCAGCAGCGTACAGGGTACGGGTGAGCAGTTCTTC; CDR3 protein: CASSVQGTGEQFF
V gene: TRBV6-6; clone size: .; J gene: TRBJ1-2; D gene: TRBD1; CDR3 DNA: TGTGCCAGCAGTAACCCCGGGACAGGGGGCGATGGCTACACCTTC; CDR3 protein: CASSNPGTGGDGYTF
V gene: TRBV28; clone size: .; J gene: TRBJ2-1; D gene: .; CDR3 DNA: TGTGCCAGCAGTTTTGACGGATCTACTCAGTTCTTC; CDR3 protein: CASSFDGSTQFF
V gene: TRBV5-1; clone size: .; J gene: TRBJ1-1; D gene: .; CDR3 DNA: TGCGCCAGCAGCCCTTTCAGGGACATGAACACTGAAGCTTTCTTT; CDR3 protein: CASSPFRDMNTEAFF
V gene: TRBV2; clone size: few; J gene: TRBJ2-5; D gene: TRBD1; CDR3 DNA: TGTGCCAGTAGGGACAGGGGAGAGACCCAGTACTTC; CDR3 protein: CASRDRGETQYF
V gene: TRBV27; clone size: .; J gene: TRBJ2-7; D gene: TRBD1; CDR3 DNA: TGTGCCAGCAGTTTATTGGTTAGGACAGGGGGACCCTACGAGCAGTACTTC; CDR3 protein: CASSLLVRTGGPYEQYF
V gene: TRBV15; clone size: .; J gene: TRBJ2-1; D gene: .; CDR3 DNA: TGTGCCACCAGCAGGGCCTACTTCGGTGAGCAGTTCTTC; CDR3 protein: CATSRAYFGEQFF
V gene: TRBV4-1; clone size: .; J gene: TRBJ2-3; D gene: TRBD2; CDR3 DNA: TGCGCCAGCAGCCAAGTACCTCCCGGGGGGGCAACGGATACGCAGTATTTT; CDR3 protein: CASSQVPPGGATDTQYF
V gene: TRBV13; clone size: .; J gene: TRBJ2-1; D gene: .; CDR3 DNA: TGTGCCAGCAGCTTGCGGCAGGGAGATTATGAGCAGTTCTTC; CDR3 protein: CASSLRQGDYEQFF
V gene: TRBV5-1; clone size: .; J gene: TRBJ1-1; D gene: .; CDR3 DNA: TGCGCCAGCAGCCTCCAGGTTGGCGGGACTGAAGCTTTCTTT; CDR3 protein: CASSLQVGGTEAFF
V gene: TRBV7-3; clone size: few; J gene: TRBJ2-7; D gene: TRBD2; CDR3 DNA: TGTGCCAGCAGCTTACGGGGCGGGGGCTACGAGCAGTACTTC; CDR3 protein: CASSLRGGGYEQYF
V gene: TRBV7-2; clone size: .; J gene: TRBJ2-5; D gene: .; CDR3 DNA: TGTGCCAGCAGCTTACCCCATGGCGAGACCCAGTACTTC; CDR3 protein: CASSLPHGETQYF
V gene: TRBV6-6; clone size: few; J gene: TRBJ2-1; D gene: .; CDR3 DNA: TGTGCCAGCAAACAGGTGTTTGAGCAGTTCTTC; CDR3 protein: CASKQVFEQFF
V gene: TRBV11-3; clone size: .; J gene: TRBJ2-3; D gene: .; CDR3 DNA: TGTGCCAGCAGCTTAAACAGGGATACGCAGTATTTT; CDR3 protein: CASSLNRDTQYF
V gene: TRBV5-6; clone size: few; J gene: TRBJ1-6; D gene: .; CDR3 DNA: TGTGCCAGCAGCTTGGATGGCCGAATAGGGACTTATTCACCCCTCCACTTT; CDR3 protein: CASSLDGRIGTYSPLHF
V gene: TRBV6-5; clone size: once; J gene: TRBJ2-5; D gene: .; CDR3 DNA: TGTGCCAGCAGGGACAGCCCCGTCCAAGAGACCCAGTACTTC; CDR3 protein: CASRDSPVQETQYF